Presented here are 5 T cell receptor beta chains from one specimen sequenced in a study of molecular identifiers for immune sequencing clone quantification. TCRdb reprocessed the PCR reads via MiXCR and lists one record per CDR3 protein. The sample carries tens of thousands of distinct CDR3 sequences, about 23% recorded once. The specimen was naive CD8+ T cells from blood, with Jurkat cell RNA spiked in. The subset denotes: FACS-sorted CD8+CD4-CCR7+CD45RA+ naive T cells. Source of these receptors: a human donor in good health. Some libraries in this study had Jurkat cell RNA spiked in.

This clonotype was counted only a few times. The CDR3 spells CASSLDETKNTGELFF. DNA of the CDR3: TGTGCCAGCAGCTTAGATGAGACAAAGAACACCGGGGAGCTGTTTTTT. The V call is TRBV7-9, the J call TRBJ2-2; D remains ambiguous. V was shortened by 1 base and J by 1 base, with 10 bases between the two germline ends. From germline, CDR1 is SEHNR and CDR2 FQNEAQ (reference sequence). The CDR3 consists of 16 residues.

The genes are TRBV27 and TRBJ2-1; D could derive from TRBD1 or TRBD2 (5 bases each). The CDR3 length is 11 residues. With 3 bases removed from V and 10 bases from J, the gap between germline ends came to 7 bases. The germline CDR1 and CDR2 sequences are MNHEY and SMNVEV (reference sequence). This chain's CDR3 is CASSLGVEQFF. The DNA of the CDR3 is TGTGCCAGCAGTTTGGGGGTCGAGCAGTTCTTC.

The J gene is TRBJ2-7, the V gene TRBV28; 9 positions agree with TRBD1. After removal of 5 bases from V and 5 bases from J, the junction contained 13 bases not matched to a gene. Looked up from germline, CDR1 is MDHEN and CDR2 is SYDVKM. This CDR3 has 16 residues. The CDR3, as DNA: TGTGCCAGCAGTAACTCCTACAGGGGGCGAATCGACGAGCAGTACTTC. Its protein is CASSNSYRGRIDEQYF.

The genes are TRBV9 and TRBJ2-3, with TRBD2 matching over 11 bases. The CDR3 spans 20 residues. Losses at the gene ends were 0 bases for V and 0 bases for J; bases not matched to a gene: 12. Per germline, CDR1 SGDLS and CDR2 YYNGEE. CDR3 nucleotide sequence: TGTGCCAGCAGCGTAGGTGGACCTAGCGGGGGGCTAGAAAGCACAGATACGCAGTATTTT. Amino acids: CASSVGGPSGGLESTDTQYF.

The CDR3 reads CASRPGTGYNSPLHF. CDR3 nucleotide sequence: TGTGCCAGCAGACCCGGGACAGGATATAATTCACCCCTCCACTTT. The chain recombines TRBV6-2 or TRBV6-3 with TRBJ1-6; 8 bases align to TRBD1. Germline V CDR1 and CDR2: MNHEY, SVGEGT. The CDR3 extends over 15 amino acids. After removal of 6 bases from V and 4 bases from J, the junction contained 5 bases not matched to a gene.